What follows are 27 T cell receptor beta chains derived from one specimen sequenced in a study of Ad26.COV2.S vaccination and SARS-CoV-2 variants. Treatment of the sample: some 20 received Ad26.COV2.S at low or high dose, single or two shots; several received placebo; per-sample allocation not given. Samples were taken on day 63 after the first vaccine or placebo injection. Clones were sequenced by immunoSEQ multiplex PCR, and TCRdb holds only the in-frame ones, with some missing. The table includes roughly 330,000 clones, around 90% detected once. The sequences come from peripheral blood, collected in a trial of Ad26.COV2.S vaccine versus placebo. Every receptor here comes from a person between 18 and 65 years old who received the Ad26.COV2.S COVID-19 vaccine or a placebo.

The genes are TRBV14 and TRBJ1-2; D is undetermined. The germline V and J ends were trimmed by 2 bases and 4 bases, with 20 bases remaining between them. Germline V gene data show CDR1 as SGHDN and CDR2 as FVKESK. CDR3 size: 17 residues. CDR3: CASSQTAGWTDFYGYTF. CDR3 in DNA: TGTGCCAGCAGCCAAACCGCAGGTTGGACGGATTTCTATGGCTACACCTTC.

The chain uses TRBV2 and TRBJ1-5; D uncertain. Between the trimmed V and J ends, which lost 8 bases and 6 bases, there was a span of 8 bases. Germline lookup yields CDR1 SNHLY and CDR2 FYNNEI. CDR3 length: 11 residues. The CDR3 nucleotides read TGTGCCAGCTCCCGGGGTCAGCCCCAGCATTTT. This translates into CASSRGQPQHF.

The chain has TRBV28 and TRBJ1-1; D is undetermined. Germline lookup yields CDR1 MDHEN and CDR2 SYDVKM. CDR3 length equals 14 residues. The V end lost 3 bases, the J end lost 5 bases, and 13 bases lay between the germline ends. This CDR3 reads CASSLPGRRTEAFF. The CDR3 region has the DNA TGTGCCAGCAGTTTGCCTGGGCGTAGGACTGAAGCTTTCTTT.

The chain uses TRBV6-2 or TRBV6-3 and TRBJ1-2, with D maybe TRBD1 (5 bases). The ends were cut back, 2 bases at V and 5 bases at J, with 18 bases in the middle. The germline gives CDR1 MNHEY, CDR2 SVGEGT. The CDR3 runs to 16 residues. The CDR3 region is CASSYPIRVGGYGYTF. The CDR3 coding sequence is TGTGCCAGCAGTTACCCCATAAGGGTCGGGGGATATGGCTACACCTTC.

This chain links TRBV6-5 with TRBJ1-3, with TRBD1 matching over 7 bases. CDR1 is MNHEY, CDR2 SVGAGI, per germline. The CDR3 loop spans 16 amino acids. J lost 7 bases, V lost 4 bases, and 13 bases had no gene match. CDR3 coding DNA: TGTGCCAGCAGTTTTTCTTTTGGACAGGAGTGGAACACCATATATTTT. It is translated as CASSFSFGQEWNTIYF.

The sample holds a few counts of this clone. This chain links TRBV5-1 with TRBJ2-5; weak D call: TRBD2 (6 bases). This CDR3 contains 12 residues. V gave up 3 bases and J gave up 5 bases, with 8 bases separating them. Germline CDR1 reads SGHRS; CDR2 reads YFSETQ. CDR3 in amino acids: CASSYLAETQYF. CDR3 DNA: TGCGCCAGCAGCTATCTAGCGGAGACCCAGTACTTC.

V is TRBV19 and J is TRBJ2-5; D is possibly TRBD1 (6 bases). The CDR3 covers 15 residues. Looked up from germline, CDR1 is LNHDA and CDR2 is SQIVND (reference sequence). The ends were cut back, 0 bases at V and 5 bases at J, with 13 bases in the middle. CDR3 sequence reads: CASSIDLWGPETQYF. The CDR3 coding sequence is TGTGCCAGTAGTATAGATCTTTGGGGGCCCGAGACCCAGTACTTC.

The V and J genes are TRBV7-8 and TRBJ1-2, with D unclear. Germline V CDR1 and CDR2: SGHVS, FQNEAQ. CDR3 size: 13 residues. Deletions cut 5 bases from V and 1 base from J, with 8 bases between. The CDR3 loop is CASSPHLNYGYTF. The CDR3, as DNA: TGTGCCAGCAGCCCGCACCTTAACTATGGCTACACCTTC.

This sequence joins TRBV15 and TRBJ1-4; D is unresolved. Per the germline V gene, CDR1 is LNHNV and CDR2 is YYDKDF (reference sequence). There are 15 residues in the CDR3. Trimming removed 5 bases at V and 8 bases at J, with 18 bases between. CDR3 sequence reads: CATSSRPVVEEKLFF. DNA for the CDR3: TGTGCCACCAGCTCCAGACCGGTGGTGGAGGAAAAACTGTTTTTT.

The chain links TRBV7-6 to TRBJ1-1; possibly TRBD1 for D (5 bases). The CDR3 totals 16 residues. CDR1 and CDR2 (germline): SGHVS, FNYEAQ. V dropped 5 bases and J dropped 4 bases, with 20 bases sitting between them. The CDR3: CASSTGTLEWVTEAFF. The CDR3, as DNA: TGTGCCAGCAGCACAGGCACCCTTGAGTGGGTCACTGAAGCTTTCTTT.

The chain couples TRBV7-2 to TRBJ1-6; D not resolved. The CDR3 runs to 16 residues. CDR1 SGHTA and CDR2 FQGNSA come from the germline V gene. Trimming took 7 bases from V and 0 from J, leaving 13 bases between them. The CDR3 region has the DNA TGTGCCAGCACCCCTCCGGGTAGCTCCTATAATTCACCCCTCCACTTT. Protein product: CASTPPGSSYNSPLHF.

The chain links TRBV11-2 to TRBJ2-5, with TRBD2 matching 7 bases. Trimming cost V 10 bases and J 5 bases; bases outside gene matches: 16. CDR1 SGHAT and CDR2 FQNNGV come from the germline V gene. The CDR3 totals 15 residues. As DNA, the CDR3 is TGTGCCACCTCAATCCGGGCGGGAGCGTGGGAGACCCAGTACTTC. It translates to CATSIRAGAWETQYF. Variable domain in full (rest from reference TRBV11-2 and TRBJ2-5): EAGVAQSPRYKIIEKRQSVAFWCNPISGHATLYWYQQILGQGPKLLIQFQNNGVVDDSQLPKDRFSAERLKGVDSTLKIQPAKLEDSAVYLCATSIRAGAWETQYFGPGTRLLVL.

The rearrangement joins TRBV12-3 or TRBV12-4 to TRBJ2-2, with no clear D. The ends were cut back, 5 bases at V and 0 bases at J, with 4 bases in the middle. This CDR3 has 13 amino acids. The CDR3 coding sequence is TGTGCCAGCAGTCTCTCGAACACCGGGGAGCTGTTTTTT. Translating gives CASSLSNTGELFF.

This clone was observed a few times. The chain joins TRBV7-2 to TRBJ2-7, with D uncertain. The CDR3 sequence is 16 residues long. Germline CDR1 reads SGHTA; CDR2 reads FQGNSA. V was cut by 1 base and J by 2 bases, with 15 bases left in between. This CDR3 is CASSLEVWADTYEQYF. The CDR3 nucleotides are TGTGCCAGCAGCTTAGAGGTCTGGGCTGACACCTACGAGCAGTACTTC. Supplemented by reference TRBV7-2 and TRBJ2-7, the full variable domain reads GAGVSQSPSNKVTEKGKDVELRCDPISGHTALYWYRQSLGQGLEFLIYFQGNSAPDKSGLPSDRFSAERTGGSVSTLTIQRTQQEDSAVYLCASSLEVWADTYEQYFGPGTRLTVT.

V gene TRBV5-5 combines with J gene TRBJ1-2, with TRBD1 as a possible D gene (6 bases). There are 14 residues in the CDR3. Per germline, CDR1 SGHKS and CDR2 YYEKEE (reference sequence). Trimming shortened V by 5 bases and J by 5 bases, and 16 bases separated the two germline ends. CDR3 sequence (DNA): TGTGCCAGCAGTCCAGGTCCCGGACAGTATGGCTACACCTTC. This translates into CASSPGPGQYGYTF.

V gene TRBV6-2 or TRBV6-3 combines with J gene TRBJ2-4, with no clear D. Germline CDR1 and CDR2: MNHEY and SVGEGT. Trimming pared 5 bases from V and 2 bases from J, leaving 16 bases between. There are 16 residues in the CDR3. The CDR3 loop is CASSTLAAIPKNIQYF. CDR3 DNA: TGTGCCAGCAGTACCCTCGCGGCCATCCCCAAAAACATTCAGTACTTC.

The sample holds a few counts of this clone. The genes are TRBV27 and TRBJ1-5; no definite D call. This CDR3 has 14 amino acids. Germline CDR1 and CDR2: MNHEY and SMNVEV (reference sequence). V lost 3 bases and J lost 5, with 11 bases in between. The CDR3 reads CASSLAGRDQPQHF. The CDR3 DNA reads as TGTGCCAGCAGTTTGGCCGGGAGAGATCAGCCCCAGCATTTT.

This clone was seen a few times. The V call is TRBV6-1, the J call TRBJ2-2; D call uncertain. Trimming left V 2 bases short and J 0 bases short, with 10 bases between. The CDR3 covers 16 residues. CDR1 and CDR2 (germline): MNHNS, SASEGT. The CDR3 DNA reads TGTGCCAGCAGTGAATTTCTACAGTCGAACACCGGGGAGCTGTTTTTT. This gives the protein CASSEFLQSNTGELFF.

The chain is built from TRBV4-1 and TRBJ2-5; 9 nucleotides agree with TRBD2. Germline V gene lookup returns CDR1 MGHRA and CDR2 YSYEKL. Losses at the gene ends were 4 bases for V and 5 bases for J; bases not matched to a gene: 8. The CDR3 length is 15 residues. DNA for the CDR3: TGCGCCAGCAGCCCCAGGCTAGCGGGGACGGAGACCCAGTACTTC. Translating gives CASSPRLAGTETQYF.

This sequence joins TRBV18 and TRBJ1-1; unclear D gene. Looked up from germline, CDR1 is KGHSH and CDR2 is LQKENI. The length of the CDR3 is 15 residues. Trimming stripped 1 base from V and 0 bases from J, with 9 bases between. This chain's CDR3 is CASSPLGHLNTEAFF. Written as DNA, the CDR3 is TGTGCCAGCTCACCACTAGGCCACCTGAACACTGAAGCTTTCTTT.

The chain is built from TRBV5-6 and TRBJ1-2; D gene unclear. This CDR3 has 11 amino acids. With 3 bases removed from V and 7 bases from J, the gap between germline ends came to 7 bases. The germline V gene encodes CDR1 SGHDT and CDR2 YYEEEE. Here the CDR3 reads CASSWLFGYTF. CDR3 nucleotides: TGTGCCAGCAGCTGGCTCTTTGGCTACACCTTC.

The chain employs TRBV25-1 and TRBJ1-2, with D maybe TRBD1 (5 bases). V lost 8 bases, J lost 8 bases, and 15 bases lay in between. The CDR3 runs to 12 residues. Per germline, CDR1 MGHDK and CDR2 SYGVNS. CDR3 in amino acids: CASGRQGTGYTF. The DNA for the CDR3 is TGTGCCAGCGGCCGTCAGGGTACGGGCTACACCTTC.

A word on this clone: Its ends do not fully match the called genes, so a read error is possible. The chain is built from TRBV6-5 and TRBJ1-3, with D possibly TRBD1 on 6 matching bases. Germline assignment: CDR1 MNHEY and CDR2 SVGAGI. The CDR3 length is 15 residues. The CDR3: CASSYSRTVGNTIYF. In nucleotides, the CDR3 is TGTGCCAGCAGCTACTCCAGGACAGTCGGAAACACCATATATTTT.

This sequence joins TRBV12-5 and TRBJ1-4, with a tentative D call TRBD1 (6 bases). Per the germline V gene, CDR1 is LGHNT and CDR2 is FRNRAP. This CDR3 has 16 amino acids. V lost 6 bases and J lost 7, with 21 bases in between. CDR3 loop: CASGPGRTGTSEKLFF. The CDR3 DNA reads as TGTGCTAGTGGACCCGGTAGAACAGGGACGAGTGAAAAACTGTTTTTT.

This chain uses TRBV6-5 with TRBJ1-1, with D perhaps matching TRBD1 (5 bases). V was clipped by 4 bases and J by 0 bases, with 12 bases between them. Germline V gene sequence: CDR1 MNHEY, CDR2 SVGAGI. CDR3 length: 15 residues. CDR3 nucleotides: TGTGCCAGCAGTTTATTCGGGGGGGTGAACACTGAAGCTTTCTTT. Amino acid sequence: CASSLFGGVNTEAFF.

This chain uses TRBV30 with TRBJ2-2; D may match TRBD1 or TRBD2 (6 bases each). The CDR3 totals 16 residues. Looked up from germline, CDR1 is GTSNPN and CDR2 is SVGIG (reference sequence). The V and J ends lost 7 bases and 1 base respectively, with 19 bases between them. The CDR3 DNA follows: TGTGCCTTCGGGGGCCGAGGGACATTGAACACCGGGGAGCTGTTTTTT. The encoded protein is CAFGGRGTLNTGELFF. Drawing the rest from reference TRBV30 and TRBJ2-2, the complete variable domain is SQTIHQWPATLVQPVGSPLSLECTVEGTSNPNLYWYRQAAGRGLQLLFYSVGIGQISSEVPQNLSASRPQDRQFILSSKKLLLSDSGFYLCAFGGRGTLNTGELFFGEGSRLTVL.

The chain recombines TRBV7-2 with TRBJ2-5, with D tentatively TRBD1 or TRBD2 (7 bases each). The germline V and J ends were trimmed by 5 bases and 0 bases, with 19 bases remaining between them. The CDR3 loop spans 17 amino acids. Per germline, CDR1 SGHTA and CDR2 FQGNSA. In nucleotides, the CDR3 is TGTGCCAGCAGCGTAACGGGCAGGGGGGGGTACCAAGAGACCCAGTACTTC. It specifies CASSVTGRGGYQETQYF.